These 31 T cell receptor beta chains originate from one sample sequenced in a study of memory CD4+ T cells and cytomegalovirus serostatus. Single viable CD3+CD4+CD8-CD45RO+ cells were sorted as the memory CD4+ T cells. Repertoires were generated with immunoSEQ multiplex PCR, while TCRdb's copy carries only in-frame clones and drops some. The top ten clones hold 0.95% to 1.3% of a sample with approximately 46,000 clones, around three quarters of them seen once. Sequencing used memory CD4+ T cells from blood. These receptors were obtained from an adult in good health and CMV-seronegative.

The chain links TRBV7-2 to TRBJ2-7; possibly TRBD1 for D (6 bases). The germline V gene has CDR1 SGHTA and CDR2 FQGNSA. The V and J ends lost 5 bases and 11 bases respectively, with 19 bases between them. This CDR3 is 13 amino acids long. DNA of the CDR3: TGTGCCAGCAGCAGAAAGTACAGGGATAGGGAGTACTTC. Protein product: CASSRKYRDREYF.

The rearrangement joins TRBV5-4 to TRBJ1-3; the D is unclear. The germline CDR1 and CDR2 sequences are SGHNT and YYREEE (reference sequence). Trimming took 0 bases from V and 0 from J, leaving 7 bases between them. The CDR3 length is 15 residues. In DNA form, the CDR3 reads TGTGCCAGCAGCTTGGGAAGTCCCTCTGGAAACACCATATATTTT. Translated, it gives CASSLGSPSGNTIYF. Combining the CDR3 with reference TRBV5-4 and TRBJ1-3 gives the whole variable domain ETGVTQSPTHLIKTRGQQVTLRCSSQSGHNTVSWYQQALGQGPQFIFQYYREEENGRGNFPPRFSGLQFPNYSSELNVNALELDDSALYLCASSLGSPSGNTIYFGEGSWLTVV.

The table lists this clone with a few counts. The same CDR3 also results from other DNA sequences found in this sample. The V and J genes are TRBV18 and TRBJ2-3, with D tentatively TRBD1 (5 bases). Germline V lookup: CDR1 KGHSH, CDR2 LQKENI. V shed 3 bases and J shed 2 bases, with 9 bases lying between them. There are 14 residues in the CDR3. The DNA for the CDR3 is TGTGCCAGCTCACCCAGGGCCTCCACAGATACGCAGTATTTT. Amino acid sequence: CASSPRASTDTQYF. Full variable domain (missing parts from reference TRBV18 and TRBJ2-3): NAGVMQNPRHLVRRRGQEARLRCSPMKGHSHVYWYRQLPEEGLKFMVYLQKENIIDESGMPKERFSAEFPKEGPSILRIQQVVRGDSAAYFCASSPRASTDTQYFGPGTRLTVL.

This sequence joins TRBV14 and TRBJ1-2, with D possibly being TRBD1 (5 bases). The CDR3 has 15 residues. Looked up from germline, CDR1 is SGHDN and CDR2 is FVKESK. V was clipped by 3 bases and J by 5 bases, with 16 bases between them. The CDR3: CASSHSGSGKYGYTF. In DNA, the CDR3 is TGTGCCAGCAGCCATTCGGGATCAGGGAAGTATGGCTACACCTTC.

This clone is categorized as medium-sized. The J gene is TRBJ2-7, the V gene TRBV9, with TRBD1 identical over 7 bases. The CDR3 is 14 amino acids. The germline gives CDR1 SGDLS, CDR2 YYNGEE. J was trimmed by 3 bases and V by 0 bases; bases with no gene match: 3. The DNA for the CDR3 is TGTGCCAGCAGCGTAGGGCCAGGGGGCTACGAGCAGTACTTC. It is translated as CASSVGPGGYEQYF.

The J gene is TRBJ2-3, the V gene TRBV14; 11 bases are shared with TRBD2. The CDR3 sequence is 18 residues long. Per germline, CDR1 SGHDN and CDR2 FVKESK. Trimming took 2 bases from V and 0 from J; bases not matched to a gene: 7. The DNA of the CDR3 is TGTGCCAGCAGCCAAAGACTAGCGGGGACCCTTAGCACAGATACGCAGTATTTT. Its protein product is CASSQRLAGTLSTDTQYF.

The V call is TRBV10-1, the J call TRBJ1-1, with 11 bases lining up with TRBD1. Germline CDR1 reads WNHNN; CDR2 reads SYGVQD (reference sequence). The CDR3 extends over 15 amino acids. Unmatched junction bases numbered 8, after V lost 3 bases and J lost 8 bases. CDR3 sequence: CASSDYTGTGGEAFF. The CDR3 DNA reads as TGCGCCAGCAGTGACTATACCGGGACAGGGGGAGAAGCTTTCTTT.

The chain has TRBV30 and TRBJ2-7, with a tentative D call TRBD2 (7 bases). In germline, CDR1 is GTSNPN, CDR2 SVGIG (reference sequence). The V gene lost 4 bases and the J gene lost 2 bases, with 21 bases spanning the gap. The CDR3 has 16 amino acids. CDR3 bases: TGTGCCTGGACCCGAGGGGGGGCGGGGGACCCCTACGAGCAGTACTTC. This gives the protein CAWTRGGAGDPYEQYF.

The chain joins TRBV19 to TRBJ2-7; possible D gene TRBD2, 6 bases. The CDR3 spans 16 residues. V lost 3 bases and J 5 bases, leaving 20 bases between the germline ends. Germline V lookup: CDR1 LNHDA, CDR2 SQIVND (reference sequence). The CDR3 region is CASSILVGGAGDEQYF. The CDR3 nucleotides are TGTGCCAGTAGTATCCTAGTCGGAGGGGCTGGCGACGAGCAGTACTTC.

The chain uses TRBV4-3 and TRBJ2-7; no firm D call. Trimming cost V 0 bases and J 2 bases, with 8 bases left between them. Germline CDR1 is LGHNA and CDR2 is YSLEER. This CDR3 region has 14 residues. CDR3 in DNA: TGCGCCAGCAGCCAAGAGCAAGGGCCCTACGAGCAGTACTTC. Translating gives CASSQEQGPYEQYF.

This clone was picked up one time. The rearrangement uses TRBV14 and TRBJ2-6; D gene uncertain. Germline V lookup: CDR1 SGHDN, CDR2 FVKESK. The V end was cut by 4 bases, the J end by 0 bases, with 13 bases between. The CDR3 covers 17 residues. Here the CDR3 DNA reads TGTGCCAGCAGCCGAAGGGCCGGTTCCTCTGGGGCCAACGTCCTGACTTTC. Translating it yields CASSRRAGSSGANVLTF.

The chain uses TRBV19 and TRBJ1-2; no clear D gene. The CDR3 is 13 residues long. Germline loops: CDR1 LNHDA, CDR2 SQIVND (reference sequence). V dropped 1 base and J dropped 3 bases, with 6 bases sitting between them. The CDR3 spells CASSIGPYYGYTF. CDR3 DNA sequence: TGTGCCAGTAGTATAGGACCATACTATGGCTACACCTTC.

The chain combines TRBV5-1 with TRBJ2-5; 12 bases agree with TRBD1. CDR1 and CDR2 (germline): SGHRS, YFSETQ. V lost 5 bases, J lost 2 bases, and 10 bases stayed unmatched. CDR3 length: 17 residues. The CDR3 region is CASRPWVGQGAQETQYF. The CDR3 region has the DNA TGCGCCAGCAGACCCTGGGTGGGACAGGGGGCACAAGAGACCCAGTACTTC. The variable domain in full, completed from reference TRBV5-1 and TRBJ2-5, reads KAGVTQTPRYLIKTRGQQVTLSCSPISGHRSVSWYQQTPGQGLQFLFEYFSETQRNKGNFPGRFSGRQFSNSRSEMNVSTLELGDSALYLCASRPWVGQGAQETQYFGPGTRLLVL.

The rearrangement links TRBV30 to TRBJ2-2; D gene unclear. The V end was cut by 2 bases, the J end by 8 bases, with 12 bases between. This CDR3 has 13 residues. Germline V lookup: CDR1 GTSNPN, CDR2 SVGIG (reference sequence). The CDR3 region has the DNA TGTGCCTGGAGTCAGAGTGAGGCGGGGGAGCTGTTTTTT. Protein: CAWSQSEAGELFF.

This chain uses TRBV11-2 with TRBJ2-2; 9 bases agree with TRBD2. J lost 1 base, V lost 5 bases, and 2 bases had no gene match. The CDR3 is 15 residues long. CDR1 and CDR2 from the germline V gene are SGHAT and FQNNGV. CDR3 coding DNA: TGTGCCAGCAGCCGACTAGCGGAGAACACCGGGGAGCTGTTTTTT. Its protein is CASSRLAENTGELFF.

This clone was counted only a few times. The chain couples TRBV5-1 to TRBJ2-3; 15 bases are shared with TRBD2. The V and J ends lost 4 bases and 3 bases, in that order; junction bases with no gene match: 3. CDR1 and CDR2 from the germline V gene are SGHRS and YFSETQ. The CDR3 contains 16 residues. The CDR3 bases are TGCGCCAGCAGCCCCGGACTAGCGGGAGGGACAGATACGCAGTATTTT. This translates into CASSPGLAGGTDTQYF.

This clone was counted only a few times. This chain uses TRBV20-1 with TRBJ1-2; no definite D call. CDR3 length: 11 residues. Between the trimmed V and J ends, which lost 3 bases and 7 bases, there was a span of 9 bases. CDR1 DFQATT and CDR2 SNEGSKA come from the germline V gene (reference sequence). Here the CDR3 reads CSASGSPGYTF. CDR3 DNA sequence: TGCAGTGCTAGCGGGAGCCCTGGCTACACCTTC.

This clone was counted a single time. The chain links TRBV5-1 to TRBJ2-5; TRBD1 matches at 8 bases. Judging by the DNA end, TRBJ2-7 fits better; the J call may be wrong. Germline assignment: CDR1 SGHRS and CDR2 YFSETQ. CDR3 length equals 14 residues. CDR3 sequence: CASSGGQGAYEQYF. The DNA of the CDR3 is TGCGCCAGCAGCGGAGGACAGGGCGCCTACGAGCAGTACTTC.

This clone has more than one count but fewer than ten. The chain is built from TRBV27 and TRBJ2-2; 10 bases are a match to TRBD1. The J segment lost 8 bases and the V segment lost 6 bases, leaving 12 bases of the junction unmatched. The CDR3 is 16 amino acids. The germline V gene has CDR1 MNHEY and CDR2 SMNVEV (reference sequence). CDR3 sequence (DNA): TGTGCCAGCAGACTTGAGGGACAGGGGCCGTCGGGGGAGCTGTTTTTT. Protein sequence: CASRLEGQGPSGELFF.

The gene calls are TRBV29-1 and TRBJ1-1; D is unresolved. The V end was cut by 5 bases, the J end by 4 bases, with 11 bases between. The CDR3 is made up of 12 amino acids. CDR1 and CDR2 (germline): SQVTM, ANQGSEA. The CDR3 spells CSVSRQSTEAFF. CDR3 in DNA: TGCAGCGTTAGTAGGCAGTCCACTGAAGCTTTCTTT.

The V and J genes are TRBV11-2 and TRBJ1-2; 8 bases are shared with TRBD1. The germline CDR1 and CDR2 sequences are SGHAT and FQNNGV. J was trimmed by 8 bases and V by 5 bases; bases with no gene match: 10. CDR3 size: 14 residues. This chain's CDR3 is CASSPITGGRGYTF. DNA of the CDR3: TGTGCCAGCAGCCCTATTACAGGGGGTCGAGGCTACACCTTC.

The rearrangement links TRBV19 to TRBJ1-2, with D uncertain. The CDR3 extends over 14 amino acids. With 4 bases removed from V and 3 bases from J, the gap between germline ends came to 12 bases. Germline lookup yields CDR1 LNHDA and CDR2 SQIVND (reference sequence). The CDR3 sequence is CASSTPGSYYGYTF. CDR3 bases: TGTGCCAGTAGTACGCCGGGATCCTACTATGGCTACACCTTC.

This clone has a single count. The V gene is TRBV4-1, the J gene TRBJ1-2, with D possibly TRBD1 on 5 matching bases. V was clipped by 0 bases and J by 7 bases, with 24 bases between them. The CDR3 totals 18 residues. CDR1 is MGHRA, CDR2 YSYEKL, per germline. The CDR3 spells CASSQDWAGDGRVGGYTF. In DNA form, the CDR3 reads TGCGCCAGCAGCCAAGATTGGGCGGGGGACGGCAGGGTGGGTGGCTACACCTTC.

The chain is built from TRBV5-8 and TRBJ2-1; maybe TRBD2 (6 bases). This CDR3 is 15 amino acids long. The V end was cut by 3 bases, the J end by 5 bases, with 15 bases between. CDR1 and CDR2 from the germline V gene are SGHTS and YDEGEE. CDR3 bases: TGTGCCAGCAGCTACTGGGCGGGAACGGACAATGAGCAGTTCTTC. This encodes CASSYWAGTDNEQFF.

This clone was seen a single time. CDR3 region: CASSSEIRGYTF. CDR3 coding DNA: TGTGCCAGCAGTTCCGAGATCCGTGGCTACACCTTC. The chain uses TRBV6-6 and TRBJ1-2; no reliable D call. The CDR3 sequence is 12 residues long. Germline CDR1 MNHNY, CDR2 SVGAGI (reference sequence). V lost 4 bases and J 7 bases, leaving 10 bases between the germline ends.

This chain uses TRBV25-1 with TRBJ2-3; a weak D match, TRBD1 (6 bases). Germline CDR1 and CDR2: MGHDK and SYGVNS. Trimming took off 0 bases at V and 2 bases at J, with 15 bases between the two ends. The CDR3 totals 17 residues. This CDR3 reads CASSEYSGQRVTDTQYF. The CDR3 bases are TGTGCCAGCAGTGAATATTCCGGACAGAGAGTCACAGATACGCAGTATTTT.

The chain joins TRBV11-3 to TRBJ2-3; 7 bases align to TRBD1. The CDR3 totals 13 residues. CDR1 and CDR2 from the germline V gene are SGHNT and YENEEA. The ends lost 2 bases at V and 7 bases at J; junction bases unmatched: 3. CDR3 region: CASSLTGVNTQYF. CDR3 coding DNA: TGTGCCAGCAGCTTAACAGGGGTCAATACGCAGTATTTT. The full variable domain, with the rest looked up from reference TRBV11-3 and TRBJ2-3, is EAGVVQSPRYKIIEKKQPVAFWCNPISGHNTLYWYLQNLGQGPELLIRYENEEAVDDSQLPKDRFSAERLKGVDSTLKIQPAELGDSAVYLCASSLTGVNTQYFGPGTRLTVL.

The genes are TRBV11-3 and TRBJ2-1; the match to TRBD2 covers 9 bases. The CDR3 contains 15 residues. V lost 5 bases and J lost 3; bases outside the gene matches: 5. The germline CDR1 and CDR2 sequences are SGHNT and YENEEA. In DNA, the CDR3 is TGTGCCAGCAGCACACTAGCGGGTGACTACAATGAGCAGTTCTTC. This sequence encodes CASSTLAGDYNEQFF.

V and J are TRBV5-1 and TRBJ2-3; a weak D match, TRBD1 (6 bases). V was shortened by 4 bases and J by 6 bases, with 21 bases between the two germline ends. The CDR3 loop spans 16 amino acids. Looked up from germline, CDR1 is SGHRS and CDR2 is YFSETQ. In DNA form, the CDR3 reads TGCGCCAGCAGCCGAGGAACGGACAGTCAAAGGGATACGCAGTATTTT. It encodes CASSRGTDSQRDTQYF.

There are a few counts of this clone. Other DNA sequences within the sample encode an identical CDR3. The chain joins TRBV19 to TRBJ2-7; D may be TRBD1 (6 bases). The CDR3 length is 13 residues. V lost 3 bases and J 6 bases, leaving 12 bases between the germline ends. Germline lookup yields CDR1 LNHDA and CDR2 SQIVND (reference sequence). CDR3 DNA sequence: TGTGCCAGTAGTATCTCACGCAGGGGCGAGCAGTACTTC. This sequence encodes CASSISRRGEQYF.

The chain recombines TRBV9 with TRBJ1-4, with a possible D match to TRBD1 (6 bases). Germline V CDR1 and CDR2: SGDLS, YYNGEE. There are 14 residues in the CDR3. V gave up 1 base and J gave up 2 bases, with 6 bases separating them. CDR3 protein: CASSVQGTNEKLFF. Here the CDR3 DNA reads TGTGCCAGCAGCGTACAGGGGACTAATGAAAAACTGTTTTTT.